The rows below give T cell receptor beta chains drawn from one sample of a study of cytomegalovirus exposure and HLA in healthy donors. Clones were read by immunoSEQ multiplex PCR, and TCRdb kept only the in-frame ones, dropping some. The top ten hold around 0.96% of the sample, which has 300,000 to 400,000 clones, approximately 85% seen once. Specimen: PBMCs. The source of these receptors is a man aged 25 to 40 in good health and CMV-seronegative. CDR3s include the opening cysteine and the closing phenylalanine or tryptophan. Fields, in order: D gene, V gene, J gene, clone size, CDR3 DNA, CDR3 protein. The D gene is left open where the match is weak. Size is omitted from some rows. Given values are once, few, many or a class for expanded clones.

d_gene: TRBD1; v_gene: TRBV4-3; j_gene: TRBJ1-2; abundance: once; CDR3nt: TGCGCCAGCAGCCAAGAGGGGACAGGCAGGGGGCAGAACTATGGCTACACCTTC; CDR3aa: CASSQEGTGRGQNYGYTF
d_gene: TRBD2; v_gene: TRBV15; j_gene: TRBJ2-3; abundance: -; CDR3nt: TGTGCCACCAGCCCAACTAGCGGGGGGGCTTCAGATACGCAGTATTTT; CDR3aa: CATSPTSGGASDTQYF
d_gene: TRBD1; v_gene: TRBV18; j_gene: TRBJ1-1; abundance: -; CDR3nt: TGTGCCAGCTCTCGGGACAGGGGAAACACTGAAGCTTTCTTT; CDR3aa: CASSRDRGNTEAFF
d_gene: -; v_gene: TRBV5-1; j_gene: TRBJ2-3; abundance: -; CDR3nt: TGCGCCAGCAGGGCGTGGGGGGTCACAGATACGCAGTATTTT; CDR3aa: CASRAWGVTDTQYF
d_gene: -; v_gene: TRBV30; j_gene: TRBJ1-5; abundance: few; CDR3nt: TGTGCCTGGAGTGTAGCGGGACACGGGAATCAGCCCCAGCATTTT; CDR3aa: CAWSVAGHGNQPQHF
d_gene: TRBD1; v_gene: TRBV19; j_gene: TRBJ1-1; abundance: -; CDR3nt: TGTGCCAGTAGTACACAGGGGTTAAACACTGAAGCTTTCTTT; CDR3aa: CASSTQGLNTEAFF
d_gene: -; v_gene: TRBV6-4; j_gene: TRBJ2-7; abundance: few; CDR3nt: TGTGCCAGCATCTCGGGACACTTCTACGAGCAGTACTTC; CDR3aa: CASISGHFYEQYF
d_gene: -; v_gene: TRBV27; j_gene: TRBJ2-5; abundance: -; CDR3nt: TGTGCCAGCAGTTTTTACCAAAACGGGGAGACCCAGTACTTC; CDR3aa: CASSFYQNGETQYF
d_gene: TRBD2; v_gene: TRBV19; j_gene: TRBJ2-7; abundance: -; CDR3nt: TGTGCCAGTAGTGTCCCGGGGGGTATCGGTTCCTACGAGCAGTACTTC; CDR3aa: CASSVPGGIGSYEQYF
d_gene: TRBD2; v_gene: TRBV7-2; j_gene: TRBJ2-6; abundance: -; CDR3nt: TGTGCCAGCAGCTTATTCGGGGGGTCGGGGGGGGCCAACGTCCTGACTTTC; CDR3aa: CASSLFGGSGGANVLTF
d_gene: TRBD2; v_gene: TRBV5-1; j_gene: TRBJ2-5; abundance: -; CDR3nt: TGCGCCAGCAGCTTACTAGCGACTAACCAAGAGACCCAGTACTTC; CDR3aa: CASSLLATNQETQYF
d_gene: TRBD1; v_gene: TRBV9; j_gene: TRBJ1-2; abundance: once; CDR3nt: TGTGCCAGCAGCGTTCAGACAGGGGGCTATGGCTACACCTTC; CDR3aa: CASSVQTGGYGYTF
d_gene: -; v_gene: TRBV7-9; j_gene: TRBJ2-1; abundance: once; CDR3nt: TGTGCCAGCAGCGGCAAGGGGTATGCGGGGGCCCCCTACAATGAGCAGTTCTTC; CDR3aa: CASSGKGYAGAPYNEQFF
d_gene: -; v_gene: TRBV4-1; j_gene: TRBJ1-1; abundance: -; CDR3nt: TGCGCCAGCAGCCAAGATGAGGGGGACACTGAAGCTTTCTTT; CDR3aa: CASSQDEGDTEAFF
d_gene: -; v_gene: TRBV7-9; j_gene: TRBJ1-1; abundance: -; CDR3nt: TGTGCCAGCAGCTTAGAGTTCCTAGGAGCTTTCTTT; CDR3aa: CASSLEFLGAFF
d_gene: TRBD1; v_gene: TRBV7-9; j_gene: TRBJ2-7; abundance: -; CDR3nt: TGTGCCAGCAGCGACCGGGACAGCTCCTACGAGCAGTACTTC; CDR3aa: CASSDRDSSYEQYF
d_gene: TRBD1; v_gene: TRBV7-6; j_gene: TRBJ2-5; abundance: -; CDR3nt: TGTGCCAGCAGTTCCGACAGGGGAGAGACCCAGTACTTC; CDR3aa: CASSSDRGETQYF
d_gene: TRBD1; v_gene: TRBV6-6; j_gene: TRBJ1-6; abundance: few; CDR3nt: TGTGCCAGCCTTATTGGGTGGACAGGGAATAATTCACCCCTCCACTTT; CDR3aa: CASLIGWTGNNSPLHF
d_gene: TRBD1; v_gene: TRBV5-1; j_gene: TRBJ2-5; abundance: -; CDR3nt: TGCGCCAGCAGCCAGGACAGGGGATCTGAGACCCAGTACTTC; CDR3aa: CASSQDRGSETQYF
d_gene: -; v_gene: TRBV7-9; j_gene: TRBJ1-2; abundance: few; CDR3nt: TGTGCCAGCATCGATATGGGTAGCGGCTACACCTTC; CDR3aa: CASIDMGSGYTF
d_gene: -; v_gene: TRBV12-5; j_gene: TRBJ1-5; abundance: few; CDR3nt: TGTGCTAGTGCGGGACAAGTAAATCAGCCCCAGCATTTT; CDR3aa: CASAGQVNQPQHF
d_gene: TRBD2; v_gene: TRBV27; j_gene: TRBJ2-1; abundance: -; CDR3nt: TGTGCCAGCAGTCGGAAAGACCCGGGGCGGGGGGCCAACAATGAGCAGTTCTTC; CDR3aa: CASSRKDPGRGANNEQFF
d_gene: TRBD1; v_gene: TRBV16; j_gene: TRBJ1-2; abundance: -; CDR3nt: TGTGCCAGCAGCCAAACGCGGGACAGTAACTATGGCTACACCTTC; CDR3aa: CASSQTRDSNYGYTF
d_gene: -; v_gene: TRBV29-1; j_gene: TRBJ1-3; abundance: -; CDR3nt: TGCAGCGTCGCATCCAACAGGGCTCCCGCTGGAAACACCATATATTTT; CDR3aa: CSVASNRAPAGNTIYF
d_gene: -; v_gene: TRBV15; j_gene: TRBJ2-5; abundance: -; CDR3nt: TGTGCCACCAGCACAGACGACGGGCCCCCGCAGGGCACCCAGTACTTC; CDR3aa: CATSTDDGPPQGTQYF
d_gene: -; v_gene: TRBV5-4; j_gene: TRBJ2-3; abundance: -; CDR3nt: TGTGCCAGCAGCCCTGACACGACAGATACGCAGTATTTT; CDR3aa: CASSPDTTDTQYF
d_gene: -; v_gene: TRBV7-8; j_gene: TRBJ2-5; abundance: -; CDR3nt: TGTGCCAGCAGCTTAGCGAACAGCCCGGTGGGCGAGACCCAGTACTTC; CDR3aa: CASSLANSPVGETQYF
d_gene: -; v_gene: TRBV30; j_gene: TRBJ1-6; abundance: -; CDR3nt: TGTGCCTGGTCGAGACAGGAGGCTACAAATTCACCCCTCCACTTT; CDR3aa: CAWSRQEATNSPLHF
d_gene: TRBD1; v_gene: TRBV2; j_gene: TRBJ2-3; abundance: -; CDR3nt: TGTGCCAGCACATCCTACCTGGGACAGGGGAAAGATACGCAGTATTTT; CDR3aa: CASTSYLGQGKDTQYF
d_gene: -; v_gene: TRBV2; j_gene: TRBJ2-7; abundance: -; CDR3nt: TGTGCCAGCAGTGAAGAACCAGGGGCGTACTACGAGCAGTACTTC; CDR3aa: CASSEEPGAYYEQYF
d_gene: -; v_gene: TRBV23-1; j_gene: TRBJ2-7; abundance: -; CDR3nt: TGCGCCAGCAGTCAAAGGACCTTTCTCAGGGCGATAGAGCAGTACTTC; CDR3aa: CASSQRTFLRAIEQYF
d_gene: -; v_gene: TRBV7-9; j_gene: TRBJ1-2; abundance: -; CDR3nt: TGTGCCAGCAGCTACGGCGGGGGACCCAACGGAGGTGGCTACACCTTC; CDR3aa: CASSYGGGPNGGGYTF
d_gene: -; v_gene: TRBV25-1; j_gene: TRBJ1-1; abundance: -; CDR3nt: TGTGCCAGCAGTGAATGGGGCGAGGGGGCTGAAGCTTTCTTT; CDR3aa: CASSEWGEGAEAFF
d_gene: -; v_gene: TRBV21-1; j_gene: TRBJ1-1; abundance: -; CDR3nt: TGTGCCAGCCTACAGGCGCTCATGAACACTGAAGCTTTCTTT; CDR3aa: CASLQALMNTEAFF
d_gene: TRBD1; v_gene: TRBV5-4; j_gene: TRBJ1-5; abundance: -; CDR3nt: TGTGCCAGCAGCGCCGACAGGGGAACTCAGCCCCAGCATTTT; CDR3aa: CASSADRGTQPQHF
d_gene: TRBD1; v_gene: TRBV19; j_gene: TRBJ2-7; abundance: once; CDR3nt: TGTGCCAGTAGTAGCCGGGACAGGGCCTACGAGCAGTACTTC; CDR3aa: CASSSRDRAYEQYF
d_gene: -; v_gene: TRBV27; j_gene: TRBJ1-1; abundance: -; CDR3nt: TGTGCCAGCAGCACGTTCGAGGCGATGAACACTGAAGCTTTCTTT; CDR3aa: CASSTFEAMNTEAFF
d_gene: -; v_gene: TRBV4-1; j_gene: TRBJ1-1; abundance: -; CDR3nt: TGCGCCAGCAGCCAATACGGGAACACTGAAGCTTTCTTT; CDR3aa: CASSQYGNTEAFF
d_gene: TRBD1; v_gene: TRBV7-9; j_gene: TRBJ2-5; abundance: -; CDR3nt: TGTGCCAGCAGCTCCGACAGGGGGGTTTGGGAGACCCAGTACTTC; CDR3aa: CASSSDRGVWETQYF
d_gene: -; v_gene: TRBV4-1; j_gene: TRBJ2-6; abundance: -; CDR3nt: TGCGCCAGCAGCCAAGCAGGGATTGTCCACTCTGGGGCCAACGTCCTGACTTTC; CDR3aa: CASSQAGIVHSGANVLTF
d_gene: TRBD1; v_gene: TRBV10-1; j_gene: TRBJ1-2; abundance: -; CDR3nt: TGCGCCAGCAGGAAGTGGGACAGGGAGGACTATGGCTACACCTTC; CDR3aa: CASRKWDREDYGYTF
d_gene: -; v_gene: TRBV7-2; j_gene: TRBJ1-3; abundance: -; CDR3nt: TGTGCCAGCAGCTCTGGGGCCTCTGGAAACACCATATATTTT; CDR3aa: CASSSGASGNTIYF
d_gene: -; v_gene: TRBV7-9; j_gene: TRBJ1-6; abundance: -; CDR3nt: TGTGCCAGCAGCTATGGCGGGGACAATTCACCCCTCCACTTT; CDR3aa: CASSYGGDNSPLHF
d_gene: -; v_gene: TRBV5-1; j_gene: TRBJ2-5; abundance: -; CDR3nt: TGCGCCAGCAGCTTGAGACGTGGGGGGTCCGTACTCTCGGGCCAGTACTTC; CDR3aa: CASSLRRGGSVLSGQYF
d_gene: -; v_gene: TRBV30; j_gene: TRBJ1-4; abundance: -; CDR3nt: TGTGCCTGGAGTTCCGCCCTGGGCAGGGCCGAAAAACTGTTTTTT; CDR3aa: CAWSSALGRAEKLFF
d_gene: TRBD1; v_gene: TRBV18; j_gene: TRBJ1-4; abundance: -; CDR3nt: TGTGCCAGCTCACCCTACAGGGGGAACGGTGAAAAACTGTTTTTT; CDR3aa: CASSPYRGNGEKLFF
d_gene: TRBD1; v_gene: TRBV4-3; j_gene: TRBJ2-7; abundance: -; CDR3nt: TGCGCCAGCAGCCAAGATGCGCGACAGGGACGCCGCTCCTACGAGCAGTACTTC; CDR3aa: CASSQDARQGRRSYEQYF
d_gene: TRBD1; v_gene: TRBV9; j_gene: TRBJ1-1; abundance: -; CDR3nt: TGTGCCAGCAGCGTAGGACAGGGAGCCACTGAAGCTTTCTTT; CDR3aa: CASSVGQGATEAFF
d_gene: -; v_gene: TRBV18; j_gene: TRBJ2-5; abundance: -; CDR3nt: TGTGCCAGCTCACCAAACCAGGGGAGTCAAGAGACCCAGTACTTC; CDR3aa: CASSPNQGSQETQYF
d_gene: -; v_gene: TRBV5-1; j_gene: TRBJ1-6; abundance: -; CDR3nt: TGCGCCAGCAGCCTAGATAATTCACCCCTCCACTTT; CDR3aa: CASSLDNSPLHF
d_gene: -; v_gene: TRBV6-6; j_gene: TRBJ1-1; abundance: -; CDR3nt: TGTGCCAGCAGCCCGAGGGGGGGGAACACTGAAGCTTTCTTT; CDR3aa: CASSPRGGNTEAFF
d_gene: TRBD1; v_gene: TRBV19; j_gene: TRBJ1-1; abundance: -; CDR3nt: TGTGCCAGTAGTTTCAAGGGGGCGGGCACTGAAGCTTTCTTT; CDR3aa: CASSFKGAGTEAFF
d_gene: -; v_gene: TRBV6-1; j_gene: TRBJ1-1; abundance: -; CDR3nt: TGTGCCAGCAGTGAAAGGACCAGGGGCACTGAAGCTTTCTTT; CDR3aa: CASSERTRGTEAFF
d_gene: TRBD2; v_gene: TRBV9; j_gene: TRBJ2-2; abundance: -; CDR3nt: TGTGCCAGCAGCGTAGCGGGGGGAAGCGGGGAGCTGTTTTTT; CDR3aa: CASSVAGGSGELFF
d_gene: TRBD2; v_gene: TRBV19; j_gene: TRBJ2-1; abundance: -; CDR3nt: TGTGCCAGTAAAGCGGGGGGGTTATACAATGAGCAGTTCTTC; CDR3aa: CASKAGGLYNEQFF
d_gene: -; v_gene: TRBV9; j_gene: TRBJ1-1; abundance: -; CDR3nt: TGTGCCAGCAGGCTGGGGGGAGGGATGAACACTGAAGCTTTCTTT; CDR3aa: CASRLGGGMNTEAFF
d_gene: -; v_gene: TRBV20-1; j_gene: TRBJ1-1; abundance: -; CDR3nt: TGCAGCGCGGGGGGGAACACTGAAGCTTTCTTT; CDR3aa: CSAGGNTEAFF
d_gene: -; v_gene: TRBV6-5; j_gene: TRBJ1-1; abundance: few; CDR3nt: TGTGCCAGCAGCCGGGACACCGAAGCTTTCTTT; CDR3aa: CASSRDTEAFF
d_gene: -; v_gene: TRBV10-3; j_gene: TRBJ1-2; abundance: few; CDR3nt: TGTGCCATCAGTGAGCCAGGTTATGGCTACACCTTC; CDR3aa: CAISEPGYGYTF
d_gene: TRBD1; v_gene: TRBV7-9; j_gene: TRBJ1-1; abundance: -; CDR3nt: TGTGCCAGCAGCGGGACAGCCGCGCGAACTGAAGCTTTCTTT; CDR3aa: CASSGTAARTEAFF